The rows below give T cell receptor beta chains drawn from one sample of a study of blood T cell repertoires in COVID-19. TCRdb's copy holds only in-frame clones and misses some; the assay was immunoSEQ multiplex PCR. Seen here are 310,000 or so clones, roughly 90% observed once, and the top ten hold approximately 1.5%. Sequenced: PBMCs or T cells enriched from blood (not recorded which). Receptors originate from a woman under 30 with acute COVID-19. CDR3s include the opening cysteine and the closing phenylalanine or tryptophan. D genes are given only for firm matches. Expanded clones get a size class; other rows say once, few or many, or leave the size out.

J,V,D,size,DNA,CDR3
TRBJ2-1,TRBV2,TRBD1,.,TGTGCCACCGAGCGGGACAGGGCCTACAATGAGCAGTTCTTC,CATERDRAYNEQFF
TRBJ2-7,TRBV13,TRBD1,.,TGTGCCAGCAGCTCCCACCCCGGGACAGGCGAGCAGTACTTC,CASSSHPGTGEQYF
TRBJ1-3,TRBV27,.,.,TGTGCCAGCAGTTTAAAGTCGACAGCCAGCTCTGGAAACACCATATATTTT,CASSLKSTASSGNTIYF
TRBJ2-7,TRBV28,.,.,TGTGCCAGCGTGCGGGTTCCGGGATTCGACGAGCAGTACTTC,CASVRVPGFDEQYF
TRBJ2-7,TRBV20-1,TRBD2,.,TGCAGTGCTAGTCCTTCTGGCGGGAGGGCTTACGAGCAGTACTTC,CSASPSGGRAYEQYF
TRBJ2-1,TRBV7-3,TRBD2,.,TGTGCCAGCAGCTGGACTAGCGGGATTAGGAATGAGCAGTTCTTC,CASSWTSGIRNEQFF
TRBJ1-3,TRBV3-1/TRBV3-2,.,.,TGTGCCAGCAGCCAAACAGGGACGTACACCATATATTTT,CASSQTGTYTIYF
TRBJ2-1,TRBV28,TRBD2,.,TGTGCCAGCAGTTTGGGGGGGAGGGTTTACAATGAGCAGTTCTTC,CASSLGGRVYNEQFF
TRBJ1-1,TRBV2,TRBD1,.,TGTGCCAGCAGGGGACAGGCCGCACACACTGAAGCTTTCTTT,CASRGQAAHTEAFF
TRBJ1-2,TRBV19,TRBD1,.,TGTGCCAGTAGTAGGGGACAGGGATACCGCTATGGCTACACCTTC,CASSRGQGYRYGYTF
TRBJ2-1,TRBV30,.,.,TGTGCCTGGAGTGGGCTTACGTACAATGAGCAGTTCTTC,CAWSGLTYNEQFF
TRBJ1-5,TRBV18,TRBD1,.,TGTGCCAGCTCACCCCAGGGGGCAGGCAATCAGCCCCAGCATTTT,CASSPQGAGNQPQHF
TRBJ1-2,TRBV6-1,TRBD1,.,TGTGCCAGCAGTGAAGCGACAGGGGTGAACTATGGCTACACCTTC,CASSEATGVNYGYTF
TRBJ1-1,TRBV6-1,.,.,TGTGCCAGCAGTGACGCGGGCACGGGAAACACTGAAGCTTTCTTT,CASSDAGTGNTEAFF
TRBJ1-1,TRBV5-1,TRBD1,.,TGCGCCAGCACGCTAGGAACGTCGACAGGGAGTAACACTGAAGCTTTCTTT,CASTLGTSTGSNTEAFF
TRBJ2-3,TRBV28,.,.,TGTGCCAGCAGACTCAGCACAGATACGCAGTATTTT,CASRLSTDTQYF
TRBJ2-3,TRBV7-9,TRBD2,.,TGTGCCAGCAGCTTATTTGCGGGAGGATACACAGATACGCAGTATTTT,CASSLFAGGYTDTQYF
TRBJ2-7,TRBV3-1/TRBV3-2,TRBD2,.,TGTGCCAGCAGCCAAAGACCCTACGCGGGAGGGGGCTACGAGCAGTACTTC,CASSQRPYAGGGYEQYF
TRBJ1-2,TRBV12-3/TRBV12-4,.,.,TGTGCCAGCAGTTTAGGGAGGAACTATGGCTACACCTTC,CASSLGRNYGYTF
TRBJ1-5,TRBV25-1,.,.,TGTGCCAGCAGTGAACGGGGTTGGCCCCAGCATTTT,CASSERGWPQHF
TRBJ1-2,TRBV28,.,few,TGTGCCAGCAGTTTAGTAGCCTATGGCTACACCTTC,CASSLVAYGYTF
TRBJ2-7,TRBV25-1,.,.,TGTGCCAGCAGTGACAACTACGAGCAGTACTTC,CASSDNYEQYF